This is a list of T cell receptor beta chains from one sample in a study of T cells after yellow fever vaccination. Each CDR3 protein is one row after TCRdb ran MiXCR on the 5' RACE reads. The repertoire holds a few hundred thousand distinct CDR3 sequences, with about 9.5% as singletons. Sequencing was performed on PBMCs, taken on the day of the first yellow fever vaccination. The receptors derive from a man between 18 and 35 years old who received the YFV17D yellow fever vaccine. CDR3s include the opening cysteine and the closing phenylalanine or tryptophan. D genes are given only for firm matches. Expanded clones are given a class, and other clones once, few, many or no size at all.

J: TRBJ2-5
V: TRBV5-1
D: TRBD1
size: many
DNA: TGCGCCAGCAGCCCTACAGGGGAAGAGACCCAGTACTTC
CDR3: CASSPTGEETQYF

J: TRBJ2-5
V: TRBV6-1
D: .
size: few
DNA: TGTGCCAGCAGTGTTCCGGGAATTGGTGAGGGAGAGACCCAGTACTTC
CDR3: CASSVPGIGEGETQYF

J: TRBJ2-1
V: TRBV29-1
D: .
size: few
DNA: TGCAGCGTTGAAGACAGGTACAATGAGCAGTTCTTC
CDR3: CSVEDRYNEQFF

J: TRBJ1-1
V: TRBV6-1
D: TRBD1
size: many
DNA: TGTGCCAGCAGTAAGACAGGGGCCGCCAAAGACACTGAAGCTTTCTTT
CDR3: CASSKTGAAKDTEAFF

J: TRBJ2-7
V: TRBV5-1
D: .
size: few
DNA: TGCGCCAGCAGCTTCACGGGCATCTCCTACGAGCAGTACTTC
CDR3: CASSFTGISYEQYF

J: TRBJ1-5
V: TRBV20-1
D: TRBD1
size: .
DNA: TGCAGTGCGATAACAGGGGTGGGCCAGCCCCAGCATTTT
CDR3: CSAITGVGQPQHF

J: TRBJ1-4
V: TRBV4-3
D: TRBD1
size: .
DNA: TGCGCCAGCAGCCAAGACCCAGGGGGTGATGAAAAACTGTTTTTT
CDR3: CASSQDPGGDEKLFF

J: TRBJ1-4
V: TRBV5-1
D: .
size: few
DNA: TGCGCCAGCAGCTTGGGACAGATTAATGAAAAACTGTTTTTT
CDR3: CASSLGQINEKLFF

J: TRBJ2-2
V: TRBV4-1
D: TRBD2
size: .
DNA: TGCGCCAGCAGTCACTTGGGGGGGACCTCGGGCACCGGGGAGCTGTTTTTT
CDR3: CASSHLGGTSGTGELFF

J: TRBJ1-1
V: TRBV4-3
D: .
size: few
DNA: TGCGCCAGCAGCCAAGGACCCACAGGACTCATGAACACTGAAGCTTTCTTT
CDR3: CASSQGPTGLMNTEAFF

J: TRBJ1-3
V: TRBV12-3/TRBV12-4
D: .
size: .
DNA: TGTGCCAGCAGTGGGGGTAGGCCCCTCTCTGGAAACACCATATATTTT
CDR3: CASSGGRPLSGNTIYF

J: TRBJ1-1
V: TRBV5-4
D: .
size: .
DNA: TGTGCCAGCAGCCCCCAGCCGGGCGCTGAAGCTTTCTTT
CDR3: CASSPQPGAEAFF

J: TRBJ2-3
V: TRBV5-1
D: .
size: .
DNA: TGCGCCAGCAGCTTGGCGGGGTCACTCATAGAAGATACGCAGTATTTT
CDR3: CASSLAGSLIEDTQYF

J: TRBJ1-6
V: TRBV5-1
D: TRBD1
size: few
DNA: TGCGCCAGCACAGTACAGGGGGCTGAAAATTCACCCCTCCACTTT
CDR3: CASTVQGAENSPLHF

J: TRBJ2-5
V: TRBV20-1
D: TRBD2
size: .
DNA: TGCAGTGCGGGACGGCTAGCGGGGCTTCAAGAGACCCAGTACTTC
CDR3: CSAGRLAGLQETQYF

J: TRBJ1-1
V: TRBV12-3/TRBV12-4
D: .
size: .
DNA: TGTGCCAGCACATGGGGGCCCACTGAAGCTTTCTTT
CDR3: CASTWGPTEAFF

J: TRBJ1-4
V: TRBV4-3
D: .
size: few
DNA: TGCGCCAGCAGCCAGGGAGTGGACGAAAAACTGTTTTTT
CDR3: CASSQGVDEKLFF

J: TRBJ2-7
V: TRBV10-2
D: .
size: .
DNA: TGCGCCAGCAGACCGGGGGGCTTCGTGGCCGAGCAGTACTTC
CDR3: CASRPGGFVAEQYF

J: TRBJ1-5
V: TRBV6-5
D: .
size: .
DNA: TGTGCCAGCAGTTACTCCAGTCTAGGCAATCAGCCCCAGCATTTT
CDR3: CASSYSSLGNQPQHF

J: TRBJ1-6
V: TRBV12-3/TRBV12-4
D: .
size: few
DNA: TGTGCCAGCAGTTTAGAGGACCCTCACAGCTCCTATAATTCACCCCTCCACTTT
CDR3: CASSLEDPHSSYNSPLHF

J: TRBJ2-5
V: TRBV25-1
D: TRBD1
size: few
DNA: TGTGCCAGCAGTGCCGGGACAGGGCCTCAAGAGACCCAGTACTTC
CDR3: CASSAGTGPQETQYF

J: TRBJ1-2
V: TRBV12-3/TRBV12-4
D: .
size: .
DNA: TGTGCCAGCAGTTTAAATCAGGGGCACAATTATGGCTACACCTTC
CDR3: CASSLNQGHNYGYTF